The 17 T cell receptor beta chains below all came from one sample that was sequenced in a study of blood T cells in healthy people across ages. For the second PCR, which ran for roughly 7 to 11 cycles, a sample-barcoded 5' primer and a J-beta primer mix were used. From the 5' RACE reads, TCRdb called clonotypes with MiXCR, one entry per CDR3 protein. This table holds approximately 800,000 distinct CDR3 sequences, 35% to 40% found once. Material for sequencing was blood. These receptors came from a man younger than 30 in good health.

This clonotype was counted only a few times. V gene TRBV12-3 or TRBV12-4 combines with J gene TRBJ1-2; 8 bases are shared with TRBD1. This CDR3 has 20 amino acids. V trimming: 3 bases; J trimming: 2 bases; junction bases outside the gene matches: 20. CDR3 loop: CASSLRIIKTGVFGNYGYTF. The DNA of the CDR3 is TGTGCCAGCAGTTTGCGTATCATCAAGACAGGGGTTTTCGGAAACTATGGCTACACCTTC.

There are a few counts of this clonotype. CDR3 DNA: TGTGCCAGCAGCTTAGTCTTGGCTAGCGGGGGGGACACAGATACGCAGTATTTT. It yields the protein CASSLVLASGGDTDTQYF. This chain links TRBV7-2 with TRBJ2-3; the match to TRBD2 covers 12 bases. Germline V gene sequence: CDR1 SGHTA, CDR2 FQGNSA. The CDR3 runs 18 residues. After removal of 1 base from V and 2 bases from J, the junction contained 7 bases not matched to a gene.

The rearrangement joins TRBV12-3 or TRBV12-4 to TRBJ2-5; D not certain. The CDR3 runs to 13 residues. V gave up 6 bases and J gave up 4 bases, with 12 bases separating them. The CDR3 DNA reads as TGTGCCAGCAGGATGGGTGGTGGAGAGACCCAGTACTTC. Protein sequence: CASRMGGGETQYF.

The genes are TRBV5-1 and TRBJ2-1, with TRBD2 as a possible D gene (5 bases). The J call could be wrong; TRBJ2-7 is a better fit for the DNA end. CDR3 length: 15 amino acids. Germline-derived CDR1 and CDR2 are SGHRS and YFSETQ. The CDR3 DNA reads TGCGCCAGCAGCTCAACAAGGACTGGATGCAATGAGCAGTACTTC. This codes for CASSSTRTGCNEQYF.

This clonotype has more than one count but fewer than ten. This chain connects TRBV4-2 to TRBJ1-2; D unclear. This CDR3 has 15 residues. V was cut by 4 bases and J by 5 bases, with 17 bases left in between. Germline CDR1 is LGHNA and CDR2 is YNFKEQ. CDR3 region: CASSPTPRSKYGYTF. CDR3 nucleotides: TGTGCCAGCAGCCCCACCCCGCGGTCCAAATATGGCTACACCTTC.

This clonotype has a handful of counts. The chain joins TRBV7-2 to TRBJ2-1; D remains unclear. The CDR3 has 12 residues. V dropped 3 bases and J dropped 9 bases, with 9 bases sitting between them. The germline V gene has CDR1 SGHTA and CDR2 FQGNSA. The CDR3 region is CASSFRLGEQFF. The CDR3 nucleotides are TGTGCCAGCAGCTTTCGGCTGGGTGAGCAGTTCTTC.

This rearrangement joins TRBV3-1 to TRBJ2-1; the D gene could be TRBD1 or TRBD2 (6 bases each). This CDR3 has 15 amino acids. Germline CDR1 and CDR2: LGHDT and YNNKEL (reference sequence). Trimming took 0 bases from V and 8 from J, leaving 14 bases between them. CDR3 coding DNA: TGTGCCAGCAGCCAAGAATGGGGGGCTAGGGATGAGCAGTTCTTC. Its translation is CASSQEWGARDEQFF.

The rearrangement uses TRBV27 and TRBJ1-5, with 7 positions matching TRBD1. Germline-derived CDR1 and CDR2 are MNHEY and SMNVEV (reference sequence). The V segment lost 5 bases and the J segment 9 bases; nucleotides outside the gene matches: 10. The CDR3 length is 14 residues. The CDR3: CASSATTGPLPQHF. CDR3 DNA: TGTGCCAGCAGTGCGACGACAGGGCCGCTGCCCCAGCATTTT.

This clonotype was observed a few times. The chain links TRBV19 to TRBJ2-1; D may be TRBD2 (6 bases). Looked up from germline, CDR1 is LNHDA and CDR2 is SQIVND (reference sequence). There are 16 residues in the CDR3. V lost 3 bases and J lost 3, with 15 bases in between. CDR3 residues: CASSMLAGPIYNEQFF. CDR3 in DNA: TGTGCCAGTAGTATGTTGGCGGGGCCTATCTACAATGAGCAGTTCTTC.

This rearrangement joins TRBV20-1 to TRBJ2-3; 13 bases match TRBD2. The V gene end was trimmed by 3 bases and the J gene end by 2 bases; junction bases not matched to a gene: 8. The CDR3 spans 17 residues. Germline V CDR1 and CDR2: DFQATT, SNEGSKA (reference sequence). The CDR3 coding sequence is TGCAGTGCTAGTAGGACTAGCGGGAGCCCCTCCACAGATACGCAGTATTTT. Residues: CSASRTSGSPSTDTQYF.

Notes on this clonotype: This sequence may be a read error, since a much larger clone differs from it by one base. The gene calls are TRBV9 and TRBJ2-3, with D perhaps being TRBD1 or TRBD2 (5 bases each). The germline V and J ends were trimmed by 0 bases and 8 bases, with 16 bases remaining between them. This CDR3 comprises 15 residues. The germline CDR1 and CDR2 sequences are SGDLS and YYNGEE. The chain's CDR3 is CASSVAEGRGGTQYF. The DNA for the CDR3 is TGTGCCAGCAGCGTAGCAGAGGGACGCGGAGGTACGCAGTATTTT.

The chain joins TRBV7-3 to TRBJ2-7; 8 nucleotides line up with TRBD1. The CDR3 consists of 14 residues. CDR1 SGHTA and CDR2 FQGTGA come from the germline V gene. V lost 5 bases and J lost 6; bases outside the gene matches: 9. The CDR3 loop is CASSAATGESEQYF. The CDR3 DNA reads TGTGCCAGCAGCGCTGCGACAGGGGAGAGCGAGCAGTACTTC.

This clonotype has only a few counts. The chain employs TRBV29-1 and TRBJ2-7; 7 nucleotides align to TRBD1. Per germline, CDR1 SQVTM and CDR2 ANQGSEA. The J segment lost 0 bases and the V segment lost 3 bases, leaving 17 bases of the junction unmatched. The CDR3 spans 18 residues. The CDR3 DNA reads TGCAGCGTTGAGTCACGGGGCCGACAGGGTGGAGACTCCTACGAGCAGTACTTC. Amino acid sequence: CSVESRGRQGGDSYEQYF.

This clonotype occurred many times. The rearrangement links TRBV29-1 to TRBJ1-1; 10 bases align to TRBD1. The CDR3 is made up of 11 amino acids. V shed 6 bases, J shed 7 bases, and the junction held 2 bases outside the gene matches. From germline, CDR1 is SQVTM and CDR2 ANQGSEA. The CDR3 here is CSVRDRGEAFF. The CDR3 DNA is TGCAGCGTGCGGGACAGGGGTGAAGCTTTCTTT. Together with reference TRBV29-1 and TRBJ1-1, the CDR3 gives the full variable domain: SAVISQKPSRDICQRGTSLTIQCQVDSQVTMMFWYRQQPGQSLTLIATANQGSEATYESGFVIDKFPISRPNLTFSTLTVSNMSPEDSSIYLCSVRDRGEAFFGQGTRLTVV.

The chain recombines TRBV12-3 or TRBV12-4 with TRBJ2-1; no clear D. The V and J ends lost 5 bases and 5 bases respectively, with 10 bases between them. There are 13 residues in the CDR3. Here the CDR3 DNA reads TGTGCCAGCAGTGGACGGCAGCACAATGAGCAGTTCTTC. Translating it yields CASSGRQHNEQFF.

This clonotype was seen repeatedly, ten times or more. The rearrangement links TRBV20-1 to TRBJ2-3; TRBD1 might be the D (6 bases). V was clipped by 2 bases and J by 2 bases, with 23 bases between them. Germline loops: CDR1 DFQATT, CDR2 SNEGSKA (reference sequence). The CDR3 is made up of 18 amino acids. CDR3 amino acids: CSARPPIGGQLYTDTQYF. CDR3 DNA: TGCAGTGCTAGACCCCCTATTGGCGGACAGTTATACACAGATACGCAGTATTTT.

This clonotype was picked up many times. V usage is TRBV7-2 and J usage is TRBJ2-3; D not resolved. V was pared by 3 bases and J by 5 bases, with 6 bases between. CDR1 SGHTA and CDR2 FQGNSA come from the germline V gene. The CDR3 consists of 12 residues. The CDR3 loop reads CASSFTGDTQYF. The CDR3, as DNA: TGTGCCAGCAGCTTTACTGGAGATACGCAGTATTTT.